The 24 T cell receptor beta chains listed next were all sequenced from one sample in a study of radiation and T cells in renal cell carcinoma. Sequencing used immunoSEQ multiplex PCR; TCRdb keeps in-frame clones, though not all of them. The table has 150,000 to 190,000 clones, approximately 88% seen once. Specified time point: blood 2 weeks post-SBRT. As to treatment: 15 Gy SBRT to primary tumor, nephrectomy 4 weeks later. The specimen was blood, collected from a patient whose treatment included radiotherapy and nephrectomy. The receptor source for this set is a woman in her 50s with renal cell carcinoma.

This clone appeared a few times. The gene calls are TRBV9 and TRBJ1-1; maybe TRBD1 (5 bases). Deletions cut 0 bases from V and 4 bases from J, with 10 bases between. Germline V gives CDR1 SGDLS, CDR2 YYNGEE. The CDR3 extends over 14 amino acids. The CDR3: CASSVGVGPTEAFF. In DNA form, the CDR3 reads TGTGCCAGCAGCGTAGGAGTGGGGCCCACTGAAGCTTTCTTT.

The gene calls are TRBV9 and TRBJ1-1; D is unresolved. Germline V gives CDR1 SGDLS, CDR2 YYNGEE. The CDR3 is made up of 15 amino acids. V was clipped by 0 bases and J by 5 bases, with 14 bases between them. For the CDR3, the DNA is TGTGCCAGCAGCGTAGCGGCAGGACGAGGGACTGAAGCTTTCTTT. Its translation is CASSVAAGRGTEAFF.

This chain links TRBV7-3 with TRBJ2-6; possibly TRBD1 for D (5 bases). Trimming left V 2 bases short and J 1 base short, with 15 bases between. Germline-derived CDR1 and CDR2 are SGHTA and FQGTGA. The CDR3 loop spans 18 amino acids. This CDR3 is CASSLEAGHLSGANVLTF. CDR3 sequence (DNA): TGTGCCAGCAGCTTAGAGGCCGGACACCTGTCTGGGGCCAACGTCCTGACTTTC.

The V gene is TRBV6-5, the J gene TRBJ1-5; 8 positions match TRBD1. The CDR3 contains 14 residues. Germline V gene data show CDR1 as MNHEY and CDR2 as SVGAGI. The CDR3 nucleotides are TGTTCAACTTACAGGGGGTATAGCAATCAGCCCCAGCATTTT. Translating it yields CSTYRGYSNQPQHF.

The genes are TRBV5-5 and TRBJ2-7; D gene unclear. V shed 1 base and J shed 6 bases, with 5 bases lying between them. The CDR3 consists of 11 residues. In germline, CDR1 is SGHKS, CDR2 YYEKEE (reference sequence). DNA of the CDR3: TGTGCCAGCAGCTTGCCCGGCGAGCAGTACTTC. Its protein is CASSLPGEQYF.

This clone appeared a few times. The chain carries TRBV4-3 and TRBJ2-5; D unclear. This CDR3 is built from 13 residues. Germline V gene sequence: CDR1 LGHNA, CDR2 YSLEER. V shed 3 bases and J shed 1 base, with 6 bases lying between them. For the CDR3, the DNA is TGCGCCAGCAGCCAGGGCATCCAAGAGACCCAGTACTTC. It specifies CASSQGIQETQYF.

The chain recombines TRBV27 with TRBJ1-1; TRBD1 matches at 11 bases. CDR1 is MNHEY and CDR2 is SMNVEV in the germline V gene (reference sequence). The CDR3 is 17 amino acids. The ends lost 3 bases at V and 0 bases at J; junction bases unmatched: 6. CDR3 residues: CASSLDGTGGMNTEAFF. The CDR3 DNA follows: TGTGCCAGCAGTTTGGATGGGACAGGGGGAATGAACACTGAAGCTTTCTTT.

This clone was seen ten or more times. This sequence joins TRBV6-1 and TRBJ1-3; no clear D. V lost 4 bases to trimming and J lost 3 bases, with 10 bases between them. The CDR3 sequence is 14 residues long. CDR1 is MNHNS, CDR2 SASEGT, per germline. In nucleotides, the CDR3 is TGTGCCAGCAGTGGAGGGATTGTTGGAAACACCATATATTTT. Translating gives CASSGGIVGNTIYF.

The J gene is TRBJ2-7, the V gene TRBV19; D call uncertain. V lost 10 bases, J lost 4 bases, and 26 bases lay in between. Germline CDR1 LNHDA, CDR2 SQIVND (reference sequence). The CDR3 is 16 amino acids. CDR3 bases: TGTGCCACGAGTCACACAAAAGACACAGTTTCATACGAGCAGTACTTC. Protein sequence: CATSHTKDTVSYEQYF. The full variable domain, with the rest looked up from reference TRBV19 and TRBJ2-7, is DGGITQSPKYLFRKEGQNVTLSCEQNLNHDAMYWYRQDPGQGLRLIYYSQIVNDFQKGDIAEGYSVSREKKESFPLTVTSAQKNPTAFYLCATSHTKDTVSYEQYFGPGTRLTVT.

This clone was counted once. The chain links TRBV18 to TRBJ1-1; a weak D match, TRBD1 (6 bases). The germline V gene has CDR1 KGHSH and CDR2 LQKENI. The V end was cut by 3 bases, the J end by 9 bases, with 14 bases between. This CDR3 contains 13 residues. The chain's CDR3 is CASSPRDTSQAFF. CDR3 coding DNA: TGTGCCAGCTCACCCCGGGACACTTCGCAAGCTTTCTTT.

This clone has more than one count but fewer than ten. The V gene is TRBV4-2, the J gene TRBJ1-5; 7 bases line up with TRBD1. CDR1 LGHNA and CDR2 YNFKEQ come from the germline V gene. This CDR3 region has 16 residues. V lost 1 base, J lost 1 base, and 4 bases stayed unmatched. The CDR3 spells CASSQVGTESNQPQHF. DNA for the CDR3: TGTGCCAGCAGCCAAGTGGGGACAGAGAGCAATCAGCCCCAGCATTTT.

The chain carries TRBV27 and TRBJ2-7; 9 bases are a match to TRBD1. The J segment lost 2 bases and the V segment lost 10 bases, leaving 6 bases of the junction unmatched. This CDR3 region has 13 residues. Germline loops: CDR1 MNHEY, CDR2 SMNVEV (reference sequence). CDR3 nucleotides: TGTGCCAACCCACAGGGGGCCACCTACGAGCAGTACTTC. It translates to CANPQGATYEQYF.

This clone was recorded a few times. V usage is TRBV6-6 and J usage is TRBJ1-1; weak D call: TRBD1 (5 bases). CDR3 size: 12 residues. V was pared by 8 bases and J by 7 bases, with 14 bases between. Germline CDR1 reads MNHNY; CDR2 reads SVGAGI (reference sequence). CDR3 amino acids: CASALRGNEAFF. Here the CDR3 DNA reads TGTGCCAGCGCCTTGAGGGGAAATGAAGCTTTCTTT.

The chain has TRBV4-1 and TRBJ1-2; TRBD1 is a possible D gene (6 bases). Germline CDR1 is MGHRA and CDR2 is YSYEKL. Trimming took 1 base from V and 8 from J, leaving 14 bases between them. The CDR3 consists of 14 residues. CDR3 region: CASSQGTVSPGYTF. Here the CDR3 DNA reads TGCGCCAGCAGCCAAGGGACAGTATCTCCAGGCTACACCTTC.

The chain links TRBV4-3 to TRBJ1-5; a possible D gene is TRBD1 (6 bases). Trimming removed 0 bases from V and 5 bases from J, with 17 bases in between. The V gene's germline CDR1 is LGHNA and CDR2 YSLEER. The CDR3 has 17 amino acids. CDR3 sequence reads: CASSQDSYRVGYQPQHF. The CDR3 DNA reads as TGCGCCAGCAGCCAAGATTCATACAGGGTTGGATATCAGCCCCAGCATTTT.

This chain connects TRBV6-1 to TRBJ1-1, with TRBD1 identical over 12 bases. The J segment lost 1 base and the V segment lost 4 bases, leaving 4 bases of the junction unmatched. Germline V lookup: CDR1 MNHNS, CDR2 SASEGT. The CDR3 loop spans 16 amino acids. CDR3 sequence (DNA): TGTGCCAGCAGTGTGGGACAGGGGGCCGGGAACACTGAAGCTTTCTTT. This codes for CASSVGQGAGNTEAFF.

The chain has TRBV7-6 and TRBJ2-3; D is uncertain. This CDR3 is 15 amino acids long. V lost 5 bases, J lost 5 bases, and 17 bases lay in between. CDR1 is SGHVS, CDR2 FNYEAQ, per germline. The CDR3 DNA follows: TGTGCCAGCAGCCCCTCTTCGTTGGAGAAAGATACGCAGTATTTT. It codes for CASSPSSLEKDTQYF.

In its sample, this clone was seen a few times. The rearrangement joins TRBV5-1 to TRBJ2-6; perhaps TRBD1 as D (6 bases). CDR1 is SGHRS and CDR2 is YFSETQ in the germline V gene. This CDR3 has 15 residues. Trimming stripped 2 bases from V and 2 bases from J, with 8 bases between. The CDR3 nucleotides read TGCGCCAGCAGCTTTACAGGGCCTGGGGCCAACGTCCTGACTTTC. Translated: CASSFTGPGANVLTF.

The CDR3 loop reads CASAIFRELFF. In nucleotides, the CDR3 is TGTGCCAGCGCCATTTTCCGGGAGCTGTTTTTT. The V call is TRBV28, the J call TRBJ2-2; no firm D call. The CDR3 sequence is 11 residues long. Trimming left V 8 bases short and J 9 bases short, with 10 bases between. Germline lookup yields CDR1 MDHEN and CDR2 SYDVKM.

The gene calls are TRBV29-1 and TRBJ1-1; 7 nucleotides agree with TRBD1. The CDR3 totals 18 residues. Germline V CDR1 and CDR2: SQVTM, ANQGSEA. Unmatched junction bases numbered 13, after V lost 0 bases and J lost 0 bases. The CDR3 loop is CSVEDPIQGGSLNTEAFF. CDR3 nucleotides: TGCAGCGTTGAAGATCCAATCCAGGGGGGATCATTGAACACTGAAGCTTTCTTT.

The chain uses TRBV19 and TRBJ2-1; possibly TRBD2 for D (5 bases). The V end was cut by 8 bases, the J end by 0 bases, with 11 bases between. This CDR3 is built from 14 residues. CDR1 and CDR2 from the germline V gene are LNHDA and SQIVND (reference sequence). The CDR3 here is CASSPGNSYNEQFF. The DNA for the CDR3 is TGTGCCAGTTCGCCGGGGAACTCCTACAATGAGCAGTTCTTC.

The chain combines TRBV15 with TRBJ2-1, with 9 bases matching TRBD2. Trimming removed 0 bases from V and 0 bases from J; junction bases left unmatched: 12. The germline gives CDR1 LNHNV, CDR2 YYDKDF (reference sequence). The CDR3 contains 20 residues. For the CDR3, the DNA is TGTGCCACCAGCAGAGATCCGAAGCGGGGGGTTATTAGCTCCTACAATGAGCAGTTCTTC. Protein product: CATSRDPKRGVISSYNEQFF.

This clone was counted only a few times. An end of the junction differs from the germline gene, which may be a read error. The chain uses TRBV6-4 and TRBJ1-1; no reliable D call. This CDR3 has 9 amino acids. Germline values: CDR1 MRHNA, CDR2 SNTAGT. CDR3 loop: CASSDSAPF. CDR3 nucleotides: TGTGCCAGCAGTGACTCAGCCCCCTTT.

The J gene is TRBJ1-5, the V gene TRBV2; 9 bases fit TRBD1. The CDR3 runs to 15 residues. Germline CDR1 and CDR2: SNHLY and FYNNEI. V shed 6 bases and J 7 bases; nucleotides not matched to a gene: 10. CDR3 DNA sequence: TGTGCCAGCAGGCTTACCCCGACAGGGGGGCAGCCCCAGCATTTT. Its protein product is CASRLTPTGGQPQHF.